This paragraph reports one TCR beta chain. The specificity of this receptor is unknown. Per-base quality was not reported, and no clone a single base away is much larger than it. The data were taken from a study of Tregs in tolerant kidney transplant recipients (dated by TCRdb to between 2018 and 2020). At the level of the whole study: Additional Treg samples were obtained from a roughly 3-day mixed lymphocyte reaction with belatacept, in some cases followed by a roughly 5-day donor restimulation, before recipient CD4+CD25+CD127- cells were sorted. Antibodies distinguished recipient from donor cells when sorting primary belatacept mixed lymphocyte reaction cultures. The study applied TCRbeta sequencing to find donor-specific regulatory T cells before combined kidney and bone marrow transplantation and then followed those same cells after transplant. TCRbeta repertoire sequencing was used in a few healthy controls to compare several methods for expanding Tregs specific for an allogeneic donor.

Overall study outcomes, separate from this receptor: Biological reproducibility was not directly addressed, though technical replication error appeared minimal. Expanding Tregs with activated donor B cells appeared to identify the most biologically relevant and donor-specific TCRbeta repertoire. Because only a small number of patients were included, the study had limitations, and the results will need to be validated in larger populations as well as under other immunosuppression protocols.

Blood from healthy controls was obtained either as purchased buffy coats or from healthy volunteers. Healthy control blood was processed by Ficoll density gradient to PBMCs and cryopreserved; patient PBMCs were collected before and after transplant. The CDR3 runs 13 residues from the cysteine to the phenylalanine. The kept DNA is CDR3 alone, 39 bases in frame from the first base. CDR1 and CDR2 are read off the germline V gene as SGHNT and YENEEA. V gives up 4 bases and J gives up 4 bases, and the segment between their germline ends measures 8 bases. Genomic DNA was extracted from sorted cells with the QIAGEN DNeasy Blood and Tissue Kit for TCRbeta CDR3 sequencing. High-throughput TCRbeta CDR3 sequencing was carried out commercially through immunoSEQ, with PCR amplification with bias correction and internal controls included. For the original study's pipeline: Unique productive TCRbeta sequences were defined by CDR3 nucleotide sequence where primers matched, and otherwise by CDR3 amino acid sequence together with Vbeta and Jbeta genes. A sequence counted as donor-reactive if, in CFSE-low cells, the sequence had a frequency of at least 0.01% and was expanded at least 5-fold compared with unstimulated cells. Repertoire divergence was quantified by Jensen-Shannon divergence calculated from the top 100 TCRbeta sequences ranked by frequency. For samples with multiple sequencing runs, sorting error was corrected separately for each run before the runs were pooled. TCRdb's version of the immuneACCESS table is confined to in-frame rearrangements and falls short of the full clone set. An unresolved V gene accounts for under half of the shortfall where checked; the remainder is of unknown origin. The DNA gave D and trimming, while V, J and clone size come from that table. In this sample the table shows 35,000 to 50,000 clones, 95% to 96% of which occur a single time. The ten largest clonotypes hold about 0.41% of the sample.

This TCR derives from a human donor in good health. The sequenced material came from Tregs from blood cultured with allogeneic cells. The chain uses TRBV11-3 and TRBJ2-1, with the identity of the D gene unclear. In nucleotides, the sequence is TGTGCCAGCAGCTCGGCCCAATACAATGAGCAGTTCTTC. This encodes CASSSAQYNEQFF.